These 3 T cell receptor beta chains originate from one sample sequenced in a study of CD8 T cells in ankylosing spondylitis. Notes on the study in general: Seven to nine highly homologous variants made up a TCR beta motif that seemed to typify ankylosing spondylitis blood.

TCRdb analysed the 5' RACE reads with MiXCR anew, one entry per CDR3 protein. This table holds approximately 150,000 distinct CDR3 sequences, roughly 18% found once. Their antigens are not known. Sequenced sample: blood, either unsorted or a sorted T cell fraction (not recorded which). Receptors were obtained from a male donor with ankylosing spondylitis.

Only a few counts were recorded for this clonotype. V gene TRBV18 combines with J gene TRBJ2-7; tentatively, D is TRBD1 (6 bases). CDR3 length: 14 residues. Trimming removed 2 bases from V and 5 bases from J, with 13 bases in between. Germline V gene data show CDR1 as KGHSH and CDR2 as LQKENI. CDR3 sequence: CASSPTTEGDEQYF. The CDR3 coding sequence is TGTGCCAGCTCACCAACGACAGAGGGGGACGAGCAGTACTTC.

In this sample, this clonotype turned up a few times. CDR3 sequence reads: CASSLFSEVYEQYF. The CDR3 DNA reads TGTGCCAGCAGCTTATTTTCCGAGGTCTACGAGCAGTACTTC. V usage is TRBV7-9 and J usage is TRBJ2-7; unclear D gene. Germline lookup yields CDR1 SEHNR and CDR2 FQNEAQ (reference sequence). This CDR3 spans 14 amino acids. Trimming took 2 bases from V and 3 from J, leaving 11 bases between them.

J is TRBJ1-1 and V is TRBV27; TRBD1 is a possible D gene (6 bases). The CDR3 contains 13 residues. Germline CDR1 and CDR2: MNHEY and SMNVEV (reference sequence). Trimming left V 6 bases short and J 5 bases short, with 13 bases between. The CDR3 here is CASRPGGSTEAFF. The CDR3 DNA is TGTGCCAGCAGGCCCGGGGGCTCGACTGAAGCTTTCTTT.